Detailed here is one TCR beta chain. Its cognate antigen has yet to be identified. No much larger clone is present one base from it, and per-base qualities are unavailable. The source of the sample is a study of metastatic and nonmetastatic thyroid tumors (dated by TCRdb to the early 2020s). Study-wide context: For patients with malignant and with benign thyroid disease, the researchers compared repertoires between peripheral blood samples and tumor or nodule tissue samples.

Findings and caveats that apply to the study as a whole: In both blood and tumor samples, malignant tumors were reported to have significantly higher TCR beta diversity than benign nodules.

Libraries were constructed by PCR. TCRdb records Illumina HiSeq 4000 as the sequencer. High-throughput sequencing was used to profile the CDR3 region of the TCR beta-chain in every patient. As for the original processing: Drawing on CDR3 differences between clinicopathological groups, the researchers built a classifier meant to tell apart patients with distant-metastatic papillary thyroid cancer. The Shannon index was used to assess repertoire diversity, and the Morisita-Horn index was used to assess tumor-blood repertoire similarity. The public reads were reanalyzed by TCRdb: fastp trimming at Q25, MiXCR alignment, in-frame beta chains only. These V and J calls rely on TCRdb rather than the paper's analysis. Within this sample are 20,000 to 25,000 clones, with about a sixth of them counted one time only. The ten largest clones represent about 39% of the sample. Before undergoing thyroid surgery, none of the patients had been given any kind of treatment. The study retrospectively analysed patient clinical samples collected from about 2012 to 2018 using T-cell receptor beta sequencing.

This clonotype was sampled from a female donor with papillary thyroid cancer or a benign thyroid nodule (not recorded which). Some clones in this sample may be carry-over from other donors' samples. Input material: blood.

Here the CDR3 is given as CSAGETPRTDTQYF. The DNA is as follows: TGCAGTGCTGGCGAGACGCCCAGGACAGATACGCAGTATTTT. This sequence uses TRBV20-1 and TRBJ2-3, with no reliable assignment of the D segment. The CDR1 and CDR2 encoded by the germline V gene (reference sequence) are DFQATT and SNEGSKA. CDR3 length: 14 amino acids, cysteine to phenylalanine. The CDR3 DNA has 42 bases and is translated from base 1. Trimming takes 5 bases from V and 3 bases from J, and the germline ends sit 15 bases apart.